The present entry profiles one TCR beta chain with its context. The data stem from a study of blood T cell repertoires in COVID-19. The wider study: Samples taken during acute and convalescent COVID-19 were collected in the United States, Italy and Spain.

Per the authors' pipeline: From reference gene primer amplification, estimates of nucleated cell counts were derived. Sequencing was performed with immunoSEQ multiplex PCR; in TCRdb, only in-frame clones are kept and a portion is missing. V, J and clone size are taken as reported in that table, and D and trimming were inferred from the DNA itself. The table records about 230,000 clones, 75% to 90% of them present only once. This receptor was identified in a woman aged 65 to 85 with active or convalescent COVID-19. The sequencing input was peripheral blood.

The CDR3 coding sequence is TGTGCCAGCAGTCCACCCCCCGGACAGGGCTACAATGAGCAGTTCTTC. Translated: CASSPPPGQGYNEQFF. The chain couples TRBV28 to TRBJ2-1; 8 bases are a match to TRBD1. Trimming took 5 bases from V and 3 from J; bases not matched to a gene: 9. Looked up from germline, CDR1 is MDHEN and CDR2 is SYDVKM. The CDR3 totals 16 residues. The full variable domain, completed using reference TRBV28 and TRBJ2-1, is DVKVTQSSRYLVKRTGEKVFLECVQDMDHENMFWYRQDPGLGLRLIYFSYDVKMKEKGDIPEGYSVSREKKERFSLILESASTNQTSMYLCASSPPPGQGYNEQFFGPGTRLTVL.